The 2 T cell receptor beta chains below all came from one sample that was sequenced in a study of post-analysis software for immune sequencing data. Unique molecular identifiers featured in each of the TCR beta cDNA libraries. TCRdb re-called the PCR reads with MiXCR, one entry per CDR3 protein. The sample records roughly 650,000 distinct CDR3 sequences, approximately 60% being singletons. Study-level points and caveats: Among five TRBV segments more frequent in patients than controls were TRBV5-6, TRBV5-1 and TRBV20-1.

The antigens these receptors bind are not known. The specimen sequenced was blood. The receptors stem from a girl under 10 years old with multiple sclerosis.

This chain joins TRBV7-2 and TRBJ2-1; D is possibly TRBD2 (5 bases). Germline assignment: CDR1 SGHTA and CDR2 FQGNSA. The CDR3 spans 13 residues. The germline V and J ends were trimmed by 4 bases and 12 bases, with 16 bases remaining between them. The DNA of the CDR3 is TGTGCCAGCAGCTCGGGGATGAAGGTATGGCAGTTCTTC. It codes for CASSSGMKVWQFF. The full variable domain, in which reference TRBV7-2 and TRBJ2-1 provide the parts outside the CDR3, is GAGVSQSPSNKVTEKGKDVELRCDPISGHTALYWYRQSLGQGLEFLIYFQGNSAPDKSGLPSDRFSAERTGGSVSTLTIQRTQQEDSAVYLCASSSGMKVWQFFGPGTRLTVL.

The J gene is TRBJ1-2, the V gene TRBV12-3 or TRBV12-4; 9 bases agree with TRBD1. CDR3 length: 16 residues. The V gene end was trimmed by 1 base and the J gene end by 4 bases; junction bases not matched to a gene: 7. This CDR3 is CASSLDRQGGSYGYTF. The CDR3 bases are TGTGCCAGCAGTTTAGATAGACAGGGGGGAAGCTATGGCTACACCTTC.